The 9 T cell receptor beta chains below were found in one sample sequenced in a study of T-cell reconstitution after alpha-beta-depleted transplantation in children. It was with unique molecular identifiers that the TCRbeta library was prepared. TCRdb fed the PCR reads into MiXCR, producing one record per CDR3 protein. The sample records roughly 500,000 distinct CDR3 sequences, more than 9% being singletons. The sample here was PBMCs, taken before TCRalphabeta/CD19-depleted stem cell transplant. Receptor source: a child aged 2-9 years with inherited bone marrow failure, due to receive a stem cell transplant.

The rearrangement joins TRBV15 to TRBJ1-2, with TRBD1 as a possible D gene (5 bases). The CDR3 totals 16 residues. Trimming shortened V by 0 bases and J by 5 bases, and 16 bases separated the two germline ends. In germline, CDR1 is LNHNV, CDR2 YYDKDF (reference sequence). The CDR3 spells CATSRDLGAVSYGYTF. The DNA for the CDR3 is TGTGCCACCAGCAGAGATCTTGGGGCGGTCAGTTATGGCTACACCTTC.

This clonotype was observed many times. The CDR3 DNA is TGCGCCAGCAGCCAGCTCCCAGGGGGCCGTTGGACAGATACGCAGTATTTT. Translated: CASSQLPGGRWTDTQYF. The J gene is TRBJ2-3, the V gene TRBV4-3; 8 bases are shared with TRBD1. Germline CDR1 reads LGHNA; CDR2 reads YSLEER. The CDR3 runs 17 residues. Trimming took 3 bases from V and 3 from J; bases not matched to a gene: 11.

This clonotype was counted ten times or more. The V call is TRBV7-9, the J call TRBJ2-1; unclear D gene. Trimming cost V 4 bases and J 10 bases, with 14 bases left between them. Germline V gives CDR1 SEHNR, CDR2 FQNEAQ (reference sequence). This CDR3 region has 13 residues. This chain's CDR3 is CASSSALGKEQFF. The CDR3 bases are TGTGCCAGCAGCTCCGCCCTCGGCAAGGAGCAGTTCTTC.

This clonotype has a count of ten or more. The rearrangement links TRBV12-3 or TRBV12-4 to TRBJ2-4; 10 bases agree with TRBD2. The CDR3 is 16 amino acids. V shed 5 bases and J 2 bases; nucleotides not matched to a gene: 6. Here the CDR3 reads CASSPSGSGSKNIQYF. The CDR3 DNA reads as TGTGCCAGCAGTCCTAGCGGGAGTGGGTCCAAAAACATTCAGTACTTC.

The chain employs TRBV15 and TRBJ1-1; D is uncertain. Germline CDR1 and CDR2: LNHNV and YYDKDF (reference sequence). Trimming took off 0 bases at V and 4 bases at J, with 12 bases between the two ends. This CDR3 comprises 15 residues. CDR3 DNA: TGTGCCACCAGCAGAGATGACGGGGTGGGCACTGAAGCTTTCTTT. It translates to CATSRDDGVGTEAFF.

At least ten counts were recorded for this clonotype. V gene TRBV15 combines with J gene TRBJ2-1; the D gene is possibly TRBD2 (6 bases). CDR1 and CDR2 from the germline V gene are LNHNV and YYDKDF (reference sequence). CDR3 length: 17 residues. V was pared by 0 bases and J by 9 bases, with 21 bases between. CDR3 protein: CATSRDLERVLRGEQFF. CDR3 bases: TGTGCCACCAGCAGAGATCTGGAGCGGGTCCTCCGGGGTGAGCAGTTCTTC.

This clonotype was observed a few times. The chain recombines TRBV7-9 with TRBJ2-7, with D possibly TRBD1 on 6 matching bases. CDR1 SEHNR and CDR2 FQNEAQ come from the germline V gene (reference sequence). V lost 4 bases to trimming and J lost 1 base, with 20 bases between them. The CDR3 contains 17 residues. CDR3: CASSSARSGQKSYEQYF. The CDR3 DNA sequence: TGTGCCAGCAGCTCCGCCCGGTCAGGACAGAAATCCTACGAGCAGTACTTC.

This clonotype appeared a few times. The rearrangement joins TRBV7-2 to TRBJ2-5; 9 bases align to TRBD1. The CDR3 is 14 amino acids. Per the germline V gene, CDR1 is SGHTA and CDR2 is FQGNSA. Unmatched junction bases numbered 4, after V lost 5 bases and J lost 3 bases. CDR3 nucleotides: TGTGCCAGCAGCCCGGGACAGGGTGAAGAGACCCAGTACTTC. Its protein product is CASSPGQGEETQYF.

Many counts were recorded for this clonotype. The J gene is TRBJ2-5, the V gene TRBV20-1; D is unresolved. The V end lost 4 bases, the J end lost 5 bases, and 11 bases lay between the germline ends. The CDR3 spans 12 residues. The germline V gene has CDR1 DFQATT and CDR2 SNEGSKA (reference sequence). DNA for the CDR3: TGCAGTGCTATGCCAGACGGGGAGACCCAGTACTTC. Translating it yields CSAMPDGETQYF.